This record covers a single TCR beta chain. Its antigen remains unidentified. V shed 5 bases and J shed 2 bases, with 11 bases lying between them. From germline, CDR1 is SGHTA and CDR2 FQGNSA. There are 14 residues in the CDR3. The entry originates in a study of blood T cells in healthy people across ages. Through a sample-barcoded 5' primer and a J-beta primer mix, a second PCR was run for 7 to 11 cycles. TCRdb independently ran MiXCR on the 5' RACE reads; one entry per CDR3 protein. Of 700,000 or so distinct CDR3 sequences listed, around 43% are singletons. Study-wide results and caveats: Both naive CD4+ cell counts and diversity were greater in long-lived donors than in aged donors.

J is TRBJ2-3 and V is TRBV7-2, with D perhaps being TRBD1 or TRBD2 (5 bases each). Sequencing input: blood. The receptor was derived from a man aged 80 or over in good health. DNA for the CDR3: TGTGCCAGCAGCCCCGACGGGGCCACAGATACGCAGTATTTT. Translation gives CASSPDGATDTQYF.